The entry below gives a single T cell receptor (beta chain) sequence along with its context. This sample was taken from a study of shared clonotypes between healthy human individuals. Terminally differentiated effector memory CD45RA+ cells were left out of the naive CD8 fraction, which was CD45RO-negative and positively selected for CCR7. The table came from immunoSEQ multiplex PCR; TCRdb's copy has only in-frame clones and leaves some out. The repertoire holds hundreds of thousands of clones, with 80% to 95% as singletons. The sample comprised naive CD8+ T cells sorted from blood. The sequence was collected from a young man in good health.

The CDR3 protein is CASSWTGNNQPQHF. The CDR3 DNA reads as TGTGCCAGCAGTTGGACAGGGAATAATCAGCCCCAGCATTTT. J is TRBJ1-5 and V is TRBV27, with 8 bases that match TRBD1. The germline V gene encodes CDR1 MNHEY and CDR2 SMNVEV (reference sequence). Trimming removed 4 bases from V and 4 bases from J; junction bases left unmatched: 3. CDR3 size: 14 residues.